The rows below give T cell receptor beta chains drawn from one sample of a study of post-analysis software for immune sequencing data. TCRdb passed the PCR reads through MiXCR, listing each CDR3 protein once. This repertoire shows 740,000 or so distinct CDR3 sequences, approximately 57% found once; its top ten account for about 4.8%. Sequenced: blood. These receptors came from a girl aged 5-17 years with multiple sclerosis. Each CDR3 is given with its conserved first and last residue. D genes are given only for firm matches. A clone size is listed for some rows: how often the clone was seen (once, few, many), or a class if it is expanded.

clone size	J gene	V gene	CDR3 length	D gene	CDR3 DNA	CDR3 protein
NA	TRBJ2-3	TRBV2	14	TRBD2	TGTGCCAGCACTAGCGGTCGGCGCACAGATACGCAGTATTTT	CASTSGRRTDTQYF
few	TRBJ2-1	TRBV29-1	13	NA	TGCAGCGTTGCGGTGGCGGATTACAATGAGCAGTTCTTC	CSVAVADYNEQFF
once	TRBJ2-7	TRBV4-2	20	TRBD2	TGTGCCAGCAGCCAAGGAGCCGGGACTAGCGGGAGGCCATTTACCTACGAGCAGTACTTC	CASSQGAGTSGRPFTYEQYF
few	TRBJ2-7	TRBV7-2	14	TRBD1	TGTGCCAGCACCATCGGGACAGCCTCCTACGAGCAGTACTTC	CASTIGTASYEQYF
NA	TRBJ2-1	TRBV5-1	14	TRBD2	TGCGCCAGCAGCGATCTAGCGGGGGTAAATGAGCAGTTCTTC	CASSDLAGVNEQFF
NA	TRBJ2-7	TRBV14	16	NA	TGTGCCAGCAGCCCAGGATCCTGGCGGAATTACTACGAGCAGTACTTC	CASSPGSWRNYYEQYF
NA	TRBJ2-3	TRBV7-2	13	NA	TGTGCCAGCAGCTCAACCCACACAGATACGCAGTATTTT	CASSSTHTDTQYF
NA	TRBJ2-4	TRBV6-5	14	TRBD1	TGTGCCAGCAGTTACCCCAGACAGGGAACTACGCAGTACTTC	CASSYPRQGTTQYF
NA	TRBJ2-5	TRBV20-1	14	NA	TGCAGTGCGAGTCGGGGAGAAATCCAAGAGACCCAGTACTTC	CSASRGEIQETQYF
NA	TRBJ2-7	TRBV5-1	15	NA	TGCGCCAGCAGCTCCGGACGGTGGGGTCGGGACGAGCAGTACTTC	CASSSGRWGRDEQYF
NA	TRBJ2-5	TRBV11-2	13	NA	TGTGCCAGCAGCATGGGACACCAAGAGACCCAGTACTTC	CASSMGHQETQYF
NA	TRBJ1-2	TRBV9	17	NA	TGTGCCAGCAGCGTTGGCAGGCTACCCTTTGAGTCTGATGGCTACACCTTC	CASSVGRLPFESDGYTF
few	TRBJ2-1	TRBV4-1	16	NA	TGCGCCAGCAGCCAAGATAGGGGGGAGTGGAACAATGAGCAGTTCTTC	CASSQDRGEWNNEQFF
NA	TRBJ1-1	TRBV6-2/TRBV6-3	12	NA	TGTGCCAGCAGTTATAGACAGACTGAAGCTTTCTTT	CASSYRQTEAFF
NA	TRBJ1-4	TRBV6-4	14	NA	TGTGCCAGCAGTGAAGTAGTCGGCGGGGAAAAACTGTTTTTT	CASSEVVGGEKLFF
NA	TRBJ2-7	TRBV24-1	12	NA	TGTGCCACCAGTGGTCGGGACGGCGAGCAGTACTTC	CATSGRDGEQYF
NA	TRBJ2-3	TRBV5-1	15	NA	TGCGCCAGCAGCCCAATGGACAGTCAAAAAGGCACGCAGTATTTT	CASSPMDSQKGTQYF
few	TRBJ2-7	TRBV28	17	TRBD2	TGTGCCAGCAGTTCGGGTGGTAGCGGGAGGGGGTCCTACGAGCAGTACTTC	CASSSGGSGRGSYEQYF
NA	TRBJ2-7	TRBV20-1	16	TRBD2	TGCAGTGCTAGGGGACTAGCGGGAGCGGGCTTCTACGAGCAGTACTTC	CSARGLAGAGFYEQYF
few	TRBJ1-2	TRBV12-3/TRBV12-4	13	NA	TGTGCCAGCAGTTTTAGCCCCGGGATCGGCTACACCTTC	CASSFSPGIGYTF
once	TRBJ1-5	TRBV12-3/TRBV12-4	15	TRBD1	TGTGCCAGCAGGCTCGCAGGGGGCTCTAATCAGCCCCAGCATTTT	CASRLAGGSNQPQHF
NA	TRBJ2-1	TRBV20-1	16	TRBD2	TGCAGTGCTGGAGGGACTAGCGGGGGGGCCCACAATGAGCAGTTCTTC	CSAGGTSGGAHNEQFF
once	TRBJ1-2	TRBV9	14	TRBD1	TGTGCCAGCAGCGGAGGGACAGGAACTTATGGCTACACCTTC	CASSGGTGTYGYTF
NA	TRBJ2-5	TRBV20-1	14	NA	TGCAGTGCTAGACCGGGACTTTTTCAAAAGACCCAGTACTTC	CSARPGLFQKTQYF
NA	TRBJ1-2	TRBV4-2	13	NA	TGTGTCAGCAGCCAAGATTTGGGGTTCGGCTACACCTTC	CVSSQDLGFGYTF
NA	TRBJ2-7	TRBV7-9	15	NA	TGTGCCAGCAGCTTAGAACATCCGTTCTCCTACGAGCAGTACTTC	CASSLEHPFSYEQYF
NA	TRBJ2-3	TRBV29-1	14	NA	TGCAGCGTTGGGGGCCCATCTAGCACAGATACGCAGTATTTT	CSVGGPSSTDTQYF
few	TRBJ2-5	TRBV10-3	14	TRBD1	TGTGCCATCAGCTCCAGCTCAGGGGGTGCGGAGCAGTACTTC	CAISSSSGGAEQYF
NA	TRBJ2-5	TRBV28	13	NA	TGTGCCTGTCGGGTAGGAGGTGGAGAGACCCAGTACTTC	CACRVGGGETQYF
few	TRBJ1-5	TRBV12-3/TRBV12-4	13	TRBD1	TGTGCCAGCGCAGGGGGGCGCAATCAGCCCCAGCATTTT	CASAGGRNQPQHF
few	TRBJ2-1	TRBV20-1	15	TRBD1	TGCAGTGCTAGGCGCTCACAGGGGTCGTACAATGAGCAGTTCTTC	CSARRSQGSYNEQFF
NA	TRBJ2-1	TRBV29-1	12	NA	TGCAGCGTTGTAGCCACTAACAATGAGCAGTTCTTC	CSVVATNNEQFF
NA	TRBJ1-2	TRBV5-1	13	NA	TGCGCCAGCAGCTTGTCGGAGTATTTTGGCTACACCTTC	CASSLSEYFGYTF
NA	TRBJ1-4	TRBV11-2	16	TRBD1	TGTGCCAGCATCCCCGGAGAGGGACAGCGGAATGAAAAACTGTTTTTT	CASIPGEGQRNEKLFF
NA	TRBJ2-1	TRBV28	13	NA	TGTGCCAGCAGGGAAGGGCCGGCCAATGAGCAGTTCTTC	CASREGPANEQFF
few	TRBJ1-6	TRBV3-1	15	TRBD1	TGTGCCAGCAGCCCGTCGGGACAGGGCCGGTCACCCCTCCACTTT	CASSPSGQGRSPLHF
few	TRBJ2-7	TRBV29-1	17	TRBD1	TGCAGCGTTGAACGACCCTCCCCTGACAGGGGCGTCTACGAGCAGTACTTC	CSVERPSPDRGVYEQYF
NA	TRBJ1-6	TRBV6-5	16	NA	TGTGCCAGCAGTTACGGGCAGACGCGATATAATTCACCCCTCCACTTT	CASSYGQTRYNSPLHF
NA	TRBJ2-1	TRBV29-1	13	TRBD2	TGCAGCGTCGCCGGGAGGGCCCACAATGGGCAGTTCTTC	CSVAGRAHNGQFF
NA	TRBJ2-1	TRBV2	15	TRBD2	TGTGCCAGCACTACTAGCGGGGAATCTTACAATGAGCAGTTCTTC	CASTTSGESYNEQFF
few	TRBJ2-1	TRBV6-5	20	TRBD2	TGTGCCAGCAGTTACCCCCGGGGGATAGCGGGGCCGACCTCCTACAATGAGCAGTTCTTC	CASSYPRGIAGPTSYNEQFF
NA	TRBJ2-7	TRBV6-1	18	NA	TGTGCCAGCAGTGAAGCGAGCTGGGAGAGATTGAGCTCCTACGAGCAGTACTTC	CASSEASWERLSSYEQYF
NA	TRBJ2-3	TRBV29-1	15	NA	TGCAGCGTTGAAGATCGCGGATCAAACACAGATACGCAGTATTTT	CSVEDRGSNTDTQYF
NA	TRBJ1-1	TRBV2	14	TRBD1	TGTGCCAGCAGTATACAGGGGAGGGACACTGAAGCTTTCTTT	CASSIQGRDTEAFF
NA	TRBJ1-4	TRBV12-3/TRBV12-4	15	NA	TGTGCCAGCAGTTTCTTGGAAGGGTGGGGTGAAAAACTGTTTTTT	CASSFLEGWGEKLFF
NA	TRBJ2-5	TRBV20-1	12	NA	TGCAGTGCTTCCGGGACTGGAGAGACCCAGTACTTC	CSASGTGETQYF
NA	TRBJ1-1	TRBV14	15	NA	TGTGCCAGCAGCCAAGTCCGGGGCGGAACCACTGAAGCTTTCTTT	CASSQVRGGTTEAFF
NA	TRBJ1-5	TRBV6-1	14	NA	TGTGCCAGCAGTGAGCTGGGGAGCAATCAGCCCCAGCATTTT	CASSELGSNQPQHF
once	TRBJ2-5	TRBV2	15	TRBD1	TGTGCCAGCAGGGGGAGGACAGGGACGCGGGAGACCCAGTACTTC	CASRGRTGTRETQYF
NA	TRBJ2-7	TRBV18	18	NA	TGTGCCAGCTCACCACCGCCCAAGCGGAACCCCCCCAACCACGAGCAGTACTTC	CASSPPPKRNPPNHEQYF
few	TRBJ2-1	TRBV5-1	13	TRBD2	TGCGCCAGCAGCCCGGGGACTACGAATTGGCAGTTCTTC	CASSPGTTNWQFF
NA	TRBJ2-6	TRBV5-1	16	TRBD1	TGCGCCAGCAACGAGAACAGGGGGGCTGGGGCCAACGTCCTGACTTTC	CASNENRGAGANVLTF
once	TRBJ2-3	TRBV5-6	15	NA	TGTGCCAGCAGCTTGGAGGTGGGGGTGACAGATACGCAGTATTTT	CASSLEVGVTDTQYF
NA	TRBJ2-7	TRBV13	16	TRBD2	TGTGCCAGCAGCTTAGTGTCTAGCGGGAGATTCTACGAGCAGTACTTC	CASSLVSSGRFYEQYF